The following is a T cell receptor beta chain sequence with its context. With CCR7-negative CD45RA+ TemRA cells, CD45RO+ cells were combined in CD8 memory. The assay was carried out at the deep level. Measured with immunoSEQ multiplex PCR; TCRdb has only the in-frame clones, and not every one. The sample comprises approximately 640,000 clones, around 90% of which are singletons, and 34% rests with the top ten. This entry is derived from a study of shared clonotypes between healthy human individuals. The wider study: Three plates each covered CD4 naive and memory; CD8 naive two, CD8 memory one.

Germline assignment: CDR1 SEHNR and CDR2 FQNEAQ (reference sequence). Trimming shortened V by 4 bases and J by 4 bases, and 13 bases separated the two germline ends. CDR3 size: 14 residues. The chain is built from TRBV7-9 and TRBJ1-2, with no clear D. Sequenced: memory CD8+ T cells from PBMCs. Subset meaning: CD45RO+ cells pooled with CCR7-negative TemRA cells. This clonotype originated in a man aged 18 to 29 in good health. Some clones in this sample may be carry-over from other donors' samples. CDR3 in amino acids: CASSSGEGGYGYTF. In DNA, the CDR3 is TGTGCCAGCAGCTCTGGGGAGGGTGGCTATGGCTACACCTTC.